What follows is one T cell receptor (beta chain) and its context. The antigen is unknown. In the PCR, 60 Vbeta and 13 Jbeta primers were used. The table came from immunoSEQ multiplex PCR; TCRdb's copy has only in-frame clones and leaves some out. Of some 190,000 clones detected, 81% appear once; the ten largest clones hold 3.4%. Germline V gives CDR1 MNHNY, CDR2 SVGAGI (reference sequence). CDR3 size: 15 residues. The V gene lost 5 bases and the J gene lost 10 bases, with 23 bases spanning the gap. This specimen comes from a study of cytomegalovirus exposure and HLA in healthy donors. Study findings and constraints: Segments of the TCR beta V type were, in most cases, productive about 90% or about 30% of the time in an earlier analysis. Later analysis showed most CMV-associated TCR beta chains appearing HLA-restricted.

Donors counted as nominally healthy when sampled, yet unrecorded immune exposures were likely. The chain carries TRBV6-6 and TRBJ1-2, with D maybe TRBD1 (6 bases). This clonotype originated in a middle-aged man in good health and CMV-seropositive. Sequencing was performed on PBMCs. CDR3 in DNA: TGTGCCAGCAGTCCCGGGGACCGCCTAGGGACACCCTACACCTTC. This translates into CASSPGDRLGTPYTF.